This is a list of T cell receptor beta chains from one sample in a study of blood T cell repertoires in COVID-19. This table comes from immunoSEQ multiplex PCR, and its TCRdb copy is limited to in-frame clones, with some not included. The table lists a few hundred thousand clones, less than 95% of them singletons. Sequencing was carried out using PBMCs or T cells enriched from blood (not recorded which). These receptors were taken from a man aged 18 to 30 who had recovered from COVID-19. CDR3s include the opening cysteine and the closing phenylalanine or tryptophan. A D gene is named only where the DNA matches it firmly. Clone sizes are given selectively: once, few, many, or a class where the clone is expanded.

TGTGCCAGCAGTGGACTCCCGGGACAGGGGAATACTGAAGCTTTCTTT CASSGLPGQGNTEAFF NA TRBJ1-1 TRBV6-1 TRBD1
TGCGCCAGCAGCCAAGGTCTCCGGACAGGGAAGAGCGGCTACACCTTC CASSQGLRTGKSGYTF NA TRBJ1-2 TRBV4-1 TRBD1
TGTGCCACCAAAAAGCGCGGGAGAGGAGAGACCCAGTACTTC CATKKRGRGETQYF NA TRBJ2-5 TRBV24-1 TRBD2
TGTGCCAGCACCCCGTTCTTCCAGGCGAAGAACACTGAAGCTTTCTTT CASTPFFQAKNTEAFF NA TRBJ1-1 TRBV28 NA
TGTGCCAGCAGTGAAATGGTCGGCAGGGTGTACTATGGCTACACCTTC CASSEMVGRVYYGYTF NA TRBJ1-2 TRBV6-1 NA
TGTGCCAGCAGTCGAGAGCGGTTAATTCTGGATTCACCCCTCCACTTT CASSRERLILDSPLHF NA TRBJ1-6 TRBV6-6 NA
TGTGCCAGCAGTTTACAGGGCTATGGCTACACCTTC CASSLQGYGYTF NA TRBJ1-2 TRBV28 NA
TGTGCCAGCAGCTTTTATAGGGCGGGGTCCACAGATACGCAGTATTTT CASSFYRAGSTDTQYF NA TRBJ2-3 TRBV5-5 NA
TGTGCCAGCAGCTTATTAAGAGCGGGAGGGAGCTACGAGCAGTACTTC CASSLLRAGGSYEQYF NA TRBJ2-7 TRBV11-2 TRBD2
TGTGCCAGCCGAAGGGACTTCGCCGGGGAGCTGTTTTTT CASRRDFAGELFF NA TRBJ2-2 TRBV6-5 NA
TGCAGCGTGGATAGCGGGAGGGCAGGCACAGATACGCAGTATTTT CSVDSGRAGTDTQYF once TRBJ2-3 TRBV29-1 TRBD2
TGTGCCAGCAGCCCCAGGACAGGGCGGAGGGGCTACACCTTC CASSPRTGRRGYTF NA TRBJ1-2 TRBV7-8 TRBD1
TGTGCCAGCAGTTTAAGAGGTCTATACGAGCAGTACTTC CASSLRGLYEQYF NA TRBJ2-7 TRBV28 NA
TGTGCCAGCAGCCAAGATCTTAACACTGAAGCTTTCTTT CASSQDLNTEAFF NA TRBJ1-1 TRBV14 NA
TGTGCCAGCAGTTACTATGGGGGGGCGGCTGAAGCTTTCTTT CASSYYGGAAEAFF once TRBJ1-1 TRBV6-5 NA
TGTGCCAGCAGTCTGGACAGGATTTTGAACACTGAAGCTTTCTTT CASSLDRILNTEAFF NA TRBJ1-1 TRBV28 TRBD1
TGTGCCAGCAGCCCGGGGAGTATATACAATGAGCAGTTCTTC CASSPGSIYNEQFF NA TRBJ2-1 TRBV28 NA
TGTGCCAGCAGTGTAACAGCTTCTGGTAGCAATCAGCCCCAGCATTTT CASSVTASGSNQPQHF NA TRBJ1-5 TRBV6-1 NA
TGTGCCAGCAGCCCGGACAGCTACGAGCAGTACTTC CASSPDSYEQYF NA TRBJ2-7 TRBV3-1/TRBV3-2 NA
TGCGCTACCGGGGAAGGGCTTGGAAACACCATATATTTT CATGEGLGNTIYF once TRBJ1-3 TRBV10-1 NA
TGCGCCAGCAGCTCACTACTCTCAGGGACTAATGAAAAACTGTTTTTT CASSSLLSGTNEKLFF NA TRBJ1-4 TRBV5-1 NA
TGTGCCAGCATTCGAGACCCGGGGGATAATTCACCCCTCCACTTT CASIRDPGDNSPLHF once TRBJ1-6 TRBV6-5 NA
TGTGCCAGCAGTTTACGGGTTGAAAAACTGTTTTTT CASSLRVEKLFF NA TRBJ1-4 TRBV12-3/TRBV12-4 NA